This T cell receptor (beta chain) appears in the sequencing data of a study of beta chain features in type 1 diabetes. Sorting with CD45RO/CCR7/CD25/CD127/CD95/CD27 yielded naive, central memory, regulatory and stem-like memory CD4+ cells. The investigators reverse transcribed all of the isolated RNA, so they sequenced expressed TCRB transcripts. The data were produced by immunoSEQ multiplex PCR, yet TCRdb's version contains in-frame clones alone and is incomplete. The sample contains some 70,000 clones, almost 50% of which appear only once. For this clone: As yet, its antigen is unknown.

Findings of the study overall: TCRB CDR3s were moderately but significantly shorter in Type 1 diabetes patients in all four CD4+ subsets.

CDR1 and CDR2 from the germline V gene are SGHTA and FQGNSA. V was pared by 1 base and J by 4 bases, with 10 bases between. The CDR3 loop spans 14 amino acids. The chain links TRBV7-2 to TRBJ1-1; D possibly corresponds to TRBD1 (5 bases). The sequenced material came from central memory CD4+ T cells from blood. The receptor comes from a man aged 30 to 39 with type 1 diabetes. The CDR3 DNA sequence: TGTGCCAGCAGCTTAGGAGGCAGGGTCACTGAAGCTTTCTTT. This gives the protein CASSLGGRVTEAFF.